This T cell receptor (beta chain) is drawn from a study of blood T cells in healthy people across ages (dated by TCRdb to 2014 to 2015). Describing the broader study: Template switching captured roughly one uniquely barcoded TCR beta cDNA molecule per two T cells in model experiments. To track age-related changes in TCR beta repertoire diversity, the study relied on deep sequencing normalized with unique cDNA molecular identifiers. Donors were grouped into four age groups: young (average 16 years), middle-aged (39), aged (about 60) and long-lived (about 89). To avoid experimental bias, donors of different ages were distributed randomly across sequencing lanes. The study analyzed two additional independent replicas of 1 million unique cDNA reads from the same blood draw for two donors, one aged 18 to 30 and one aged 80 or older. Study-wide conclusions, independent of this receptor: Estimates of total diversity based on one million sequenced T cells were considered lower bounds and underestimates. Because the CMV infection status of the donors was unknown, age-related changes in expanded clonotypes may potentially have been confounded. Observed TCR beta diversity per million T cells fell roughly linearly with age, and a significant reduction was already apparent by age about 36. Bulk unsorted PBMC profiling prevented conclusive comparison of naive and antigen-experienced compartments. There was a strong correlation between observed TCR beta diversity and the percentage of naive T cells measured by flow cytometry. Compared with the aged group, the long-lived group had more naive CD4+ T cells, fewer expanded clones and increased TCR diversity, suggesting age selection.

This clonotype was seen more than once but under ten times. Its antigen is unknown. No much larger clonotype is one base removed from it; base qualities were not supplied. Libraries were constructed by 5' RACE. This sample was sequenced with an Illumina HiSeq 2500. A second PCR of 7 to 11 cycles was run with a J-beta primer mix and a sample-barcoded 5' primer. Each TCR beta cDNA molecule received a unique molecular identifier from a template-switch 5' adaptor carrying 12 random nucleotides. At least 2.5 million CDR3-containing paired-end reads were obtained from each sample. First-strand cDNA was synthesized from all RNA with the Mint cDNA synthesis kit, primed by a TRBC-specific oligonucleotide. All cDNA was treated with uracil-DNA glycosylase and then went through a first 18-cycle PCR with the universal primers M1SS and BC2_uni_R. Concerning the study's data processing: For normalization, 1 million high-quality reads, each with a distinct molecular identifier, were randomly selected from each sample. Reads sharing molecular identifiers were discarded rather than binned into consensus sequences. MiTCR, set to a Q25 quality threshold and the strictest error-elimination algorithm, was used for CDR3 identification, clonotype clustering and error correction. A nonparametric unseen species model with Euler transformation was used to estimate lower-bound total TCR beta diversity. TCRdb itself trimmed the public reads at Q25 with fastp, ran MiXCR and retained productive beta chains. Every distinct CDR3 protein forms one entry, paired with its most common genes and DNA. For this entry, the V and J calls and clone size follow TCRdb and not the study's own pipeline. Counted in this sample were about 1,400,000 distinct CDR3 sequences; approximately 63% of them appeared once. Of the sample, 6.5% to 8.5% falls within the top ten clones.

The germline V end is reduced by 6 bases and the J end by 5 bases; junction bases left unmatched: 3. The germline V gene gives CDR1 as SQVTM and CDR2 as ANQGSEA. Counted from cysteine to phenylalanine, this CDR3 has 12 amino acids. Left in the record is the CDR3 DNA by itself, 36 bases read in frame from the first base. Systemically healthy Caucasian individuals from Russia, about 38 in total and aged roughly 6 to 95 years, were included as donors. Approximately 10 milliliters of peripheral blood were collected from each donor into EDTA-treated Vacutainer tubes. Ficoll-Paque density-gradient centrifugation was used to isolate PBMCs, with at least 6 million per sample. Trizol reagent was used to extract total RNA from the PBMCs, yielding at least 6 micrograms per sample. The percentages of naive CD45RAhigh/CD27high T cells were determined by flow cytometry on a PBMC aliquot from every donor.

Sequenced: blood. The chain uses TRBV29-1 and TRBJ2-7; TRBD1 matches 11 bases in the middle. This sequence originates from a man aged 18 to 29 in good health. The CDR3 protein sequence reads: CSVGQGANEQYF. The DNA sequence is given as TGCAGCGTCGGACAGGGGGCTAACGAGCAGTACTTC.